Each of the 17 T cell receptor beta chains below was sequenced from the same sample in a study of T-cell memory formation after mild COVID-19. TCRdb processed the 5' RACE reads anew with MiXCR; each CDR3 protein has one entry. Of approximately 51,000 distinct CDR3 sequences listed, approximately 9% are singletons. The material sequenced was PBMCs or a T cell subset sorted from them (not recorded which). The receptors come from an adult woman who had mild COVID-19 (a few samples of this study predate the infection). Cell type and time point are not known.

This rearrangement joins TRBV30 to TRBJ2-7, with 8 nucleotides matching TRBD1. CDR3 length: 12 residues. Germline-derived CDR1 and CDR2 are GTSNPN and SVGIG (reference sequence). Unmatched junction bases numbered 3, after V lost 3 bases and J lost 5 bases. CDR3 nucleotides: TGTGCCTGGAGCGGACAGGGTAACGAGCAGTACTTC. Encoded protein: CAWSGQGNEQYF.

Ten or more counts support this clonotype. The genes are TRBV7-8 and TRBJ1-2; D ambiguous. V shed 5 bases and J shed 7 bases, with 20 bases lying between them. Per the germline V gene, CDR1 is SGHVS and CDR2 is FQNEAQ. The length of the CDR3 is 15 residues. This CDR3 reads CASSPTGRRASGYTF. The CDR3 nucleotides read TGTGCCAGCAGCCCCACCGGACGGAGGGCCAGTGGCTACACCTTC.

The chain employs TRBV6-1 and TRBJ1-4; no clear D. This CDR3 contains 15 residues. Looked up from germline, CDR1 is MNHNS and CDR2 is SASEGT. V was cut by 1 base and J by 7 bases, with 13 bases left in between. The CDR3 loop is CASSEGGRVSEKLFF. The DNA for the CDR3 is TGTGCCAGCAGTGAAGGCGGGAGGGTTTCTGAAAAACTGTTTTTT.

This clonotype qualifies as medium-sized. The chain recombines TRBV29-1 with TRBJ2-5; no definite D call. The ends were cut back, 2 bases at V and 4 bases at J, with 5 bases in the middle. The CDR3 covers 11 residues. Germline lookup yields CDR1 SQVTM and CDR2 ANQGSEA. The CDR3 protein is CSVESLETQYF. The CDR3 bases are TGCAGCGTTGAATCCTTAGAGACCCAGTACTTC.

J is TRBJ1-4 and V is TRBV25-1; no clear D gene. Germline V CDR1 and CDR2: MGHDK, SYGVNS. The CDR3 extends over 13 amino acids. The V end lost 4 bases, the J end lost 6 bases, and 9 bases lay between the germline ends. This CDR3 is CASSGGVDEKLFF. CDR3 DNA sequence: TGTGCCAGCAGTGGCGGAGTGGATGAAAAACTGTTTTTT.

Details on this clonotype: A much larger clone differs by one base, so this may be a read error. The chain joins TRBV20-1 to TRBJ2-6, with a weak D call TRBD1 (6 bases). CDR3 length: 17 residues. The V end lost 5 bases, the J end lost 0 bases, and 17 bases lay between the germline ends. CDR1 is DFQATT, CDR2 SNEGSKA, per germline (reference sequence). In DNA form, the CDR3 reads TGCAGTGCTTCTACCGGGACACGGGGCTCTGGGGCCAACGTCCTGACTTTC. Protein: CSASTGTRGSGANVLTF.

The chain joins TRBV4-1 to TRBJ1-1; no clear D gene. Trimming pared 1 base from V and 8 bases from J, leaving 11 bases between. CDR1 is MGHRA, CDR2 YSYEKL, per germline. This CDR3 has 13 amino acids. Here the CDR3 DNA reads TGCGCCAGCAGCCAAGGACTCGGAAGCGAAGCTTTCTTT. Translating gives CASSQGLGSEAFF.

This clonotype appeared many times. The rearrangement uses TRBV10-3 and TRBJ2-5; unclear D gene. The CDR3 covers 15 residues. Trimming removed 6 bases at V and 2 bases at J, with 16 bases between. From germline, CDR1 is ENHRY and CDR2 SYGVKD. The CDR3 protein is CAIRAAAGRQETQYF. Written as DNA, the CDR3 is TGTGCCATCAGGGCTGCGGCAGGCCGGCAAGAGACCCAGTACTTC.

This clonotype was observed a handful of times. The genes are TRBV12-3 or TRBV12-4 and TRBJ2-1, with unresolved D. Trimming stripped 3 bases from V and 4 bases from J, with 13 bases between. The CDR3 contains 15 residues. DNA of the CDR3: TGTGCCAGCAGTTTGCGGACCTTCCTGTACAATGAGCAGTTCTTC. Encoded protein: CASSLRTFLYNEQFF.

Ten or more counts support this clonotype. This chain uses TRBV5-1 with TRBJ2-7; 8 positions match TRBD2. Trimming cost V 4 bases and J 0 bases; bases outside gene matches: 6. CDR3 length: 15 amino acids. Germline assignment: CDR1 SGHRS and CDR2 YFSETQ. The CDR3 DNA follows: TGCGCCAGCAGCGGGTCCGGGACTAGCTCCTACGAGCAGTACTTC. Translation gives CASSGSGTSSYEQYF.

This clonotype appeared a single time. The chain joins TRBV5-1 to TRBJ1-2; no clear D. The CDR3 has 12 amino acids. From germline, CDR1 is SGHRS and CDR2 YFSETQ. V gave up 6 bases and J gave up 6 bases, with 12 bases separating them. The CDR3 bases are TGCGCCAGCACCGATCTGGCGGATGGCTACACCTTC. Residues: CASTDLADGYTF.

This clonotype was seen a handful of times. In DNA, the CDR3 is TGTGCCAGCAGCTCACAAGGACAGGGTACCTACGAGCAGTACTTC. Amino acid sequence: CASSSQGQGTYEQYF. The genes are TRBV11-3 and TRBJ2-7; TRBD1 matches at 8 bases. CDR1 and CDR2 from the germline V gene are SGHNT and YENEEA. The V gene end was trimmed by 4 bases and the J gene end by 2 bases; junction bases not matched to a gene: 7. This CDR3 has 15 amino acids.

The table lists this clonotype with many counts. The rearrangement joins TRBV10-3 to TRBJ1-5; D remains unclear. With 4 bases removed from V and 0 bases from J, the gap between germline ends came to 4 bases. Germline-derived CDR1 and CDR2 are ENHRY and SYGVKD. There are 13 residues in the CDR3. CDR3 sequence: CAISVDSNQPQHF. CDR3 nucleotides: TGTGCCATCAGTGTTGATAGCAATCAGCCCCAGCATTTT.

This clonotype was seen many times. The chain has TRBV7-9 and TRBJ2-5; 9 nucleotides agree with TRBD1. V shed 7 bases and J 3 bases; nucleotides not matched to a gene: 12. From germline, CDR1 is SEHNR and CDR2 FQNEAQ (reference sequence). This CDR3 is 16 amino acids long. The CDR3 region is CASTTRPGQGKETQYF. The DNA of the CDR3 is TGTGCCAGCACCACTCGACCGGGACAGGGAAAAGAGACCCAGTACTTC.

This clonotype appeared many times. The V call is TRBV10-3, the J call TRBJ1-1; D perhaps matches TRBD1 (5 bases). The CDR3 length is 13 residues. The germline V gene has CDR1 ENHRY and CDR2 SYGVKD. Between the trimmed V and J ends, which lost 3 bases and 3 bases, there was a span of 8 bases. The CDR3 DNA follows: TGTGCCATCAGTGAAGGCAGGGACACTGAAGCTTTCTTT. It encodes CAISEGRDTEAFF.

This clonotype was found many times. The chain recombines TRBV5-6 with TRBJ2-7; the match to TRBD1 covers 10 bases. CDR1 is SGHDT, CDR2 YYEEEE, per germline. The junction had 13 bases not matched to a gene; V was cut back by 5 bases and J by 11 bases. The CDR3 is 14 residues long. The CDR3 here is CASRPRDRGMLEYF. The CDR3 DNA sequence: TGTGCCAGCAGGCCCCGGGACAGGGGAATGTTAGAGTACTTC.

J is TRBJ2-3 and V is TRBV5-1; D is perhaps TRBD1 (5 bases). Between the trimmed V and J ends, which lost 3 bases and 2 bases, there was a span of 10 bases. This CDR3 region has 14 residues. Germline CDR1 and CDR2: SGHRS and YFSETQ. The CDR3 reads CASSSGHFTDTQYF. The CDR3 DNA reads as TGCGCCAGCAGCTCTGGACACTTCACAGATACGCAGTATTTT.